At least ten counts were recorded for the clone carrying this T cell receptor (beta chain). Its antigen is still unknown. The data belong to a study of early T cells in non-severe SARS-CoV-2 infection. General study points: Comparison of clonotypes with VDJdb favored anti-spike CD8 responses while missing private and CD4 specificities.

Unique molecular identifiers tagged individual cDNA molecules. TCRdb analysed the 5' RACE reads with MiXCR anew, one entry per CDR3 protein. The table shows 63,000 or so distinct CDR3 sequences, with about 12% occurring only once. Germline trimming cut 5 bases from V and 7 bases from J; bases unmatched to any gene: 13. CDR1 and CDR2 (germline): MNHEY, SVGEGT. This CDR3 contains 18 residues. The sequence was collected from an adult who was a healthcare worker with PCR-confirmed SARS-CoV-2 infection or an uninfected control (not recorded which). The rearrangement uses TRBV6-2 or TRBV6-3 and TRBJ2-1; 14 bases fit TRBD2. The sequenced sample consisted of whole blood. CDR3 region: CASSTLTSGRGFRNEQFF. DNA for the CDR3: TGTGCCAGCAGTACTTTGACTAGCGGGAGGGGGTTCAGGAATGAGCAGTTCTTC.